This TCR beta chain was sequenced in a study of technical replicates of blood from several donors. TCRdb keeps only in-frame clones here, not all; method: immunoSEQ multiplex PCR. The sample shows about 85,000 clones, just under 95% of them seen only once. CDR1 is PRHDT, CDR2 FYEKMQ, per germline (reference sequence). The CDR3 covers 13 residues. V lost 0 bases to trimming and J lost 6 bases, with 6 bases between them. This receptor was obtained from a human donor in good health. The material sequenced was T cells isolated from PBMCs. The genes are TRBV13 and TRBJ1-5; D gene uncertain. The CDR3 loop reads CASSLGRGQPQHF. The CDR3 bases are TGTGCCAGCAGCTTAGGCCGGGGTCAGCCCCAGCATTTT.